The clone carrying this T cell receptor beta chain was counted a few times. Antigen unknown. Construction of the TCRbeta library involved unique molecular identifiers. TCRdb passed the PCR reads through MiXCR, listing each CDR3 protein once. The table lists fewer than 250,000 distinct CDR3 sequences, 17% of them singletons. The V gene's germline CDR1 is LGHDT and CDR2 YNNKEL (reference sequence). The ends were cut back, 4 bases at V and 7 bases at J, with 14 bases in the middle. This CDR3 comprises 13 residues. The sample originates from a study of T-cell reconstitution after alpha-beta-depleted transplantation in children. Study results and limitations: After one year, T-cell counts and TCRbeta diversity mostly came from new T cells.

The chain has TRBV3-1 and TRBJ2-7; no firm D call. This receptor was taken from a male patient between 2 and 15 years old who had a stem cell transplant for acute lymphoblastic leukemia, so the T cells may come from the graft donor. The sample was PBMCs, mostly from graft donor cells, taken 360 days after TCRalphabeta/CD19-depleted stem cell transplant. The CDR3 region is CASSPSSPEEQYF. The CDR3 region has the DNA TGTGCCAGCAGCCCCAGTTCACCTGAGGAGCAGTACTTC.